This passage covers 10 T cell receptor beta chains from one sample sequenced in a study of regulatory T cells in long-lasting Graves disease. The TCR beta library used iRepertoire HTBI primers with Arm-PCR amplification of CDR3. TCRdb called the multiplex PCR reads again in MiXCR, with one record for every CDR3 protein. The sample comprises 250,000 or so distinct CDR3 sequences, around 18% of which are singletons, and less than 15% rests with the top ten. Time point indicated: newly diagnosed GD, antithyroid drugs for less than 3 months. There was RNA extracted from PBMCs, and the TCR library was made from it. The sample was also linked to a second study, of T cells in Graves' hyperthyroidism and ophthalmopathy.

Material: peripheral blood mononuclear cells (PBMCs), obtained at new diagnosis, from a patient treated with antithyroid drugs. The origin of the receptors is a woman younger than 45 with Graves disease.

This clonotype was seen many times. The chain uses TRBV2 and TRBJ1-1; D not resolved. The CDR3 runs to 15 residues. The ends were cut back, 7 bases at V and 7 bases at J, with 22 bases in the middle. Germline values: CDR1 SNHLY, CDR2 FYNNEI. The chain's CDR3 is CASNRAGRLASEAFF. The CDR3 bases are TGTGCCAGCAATCGGGCGGGGAGACTGGCAAGTGAAGCTTTCTTT.

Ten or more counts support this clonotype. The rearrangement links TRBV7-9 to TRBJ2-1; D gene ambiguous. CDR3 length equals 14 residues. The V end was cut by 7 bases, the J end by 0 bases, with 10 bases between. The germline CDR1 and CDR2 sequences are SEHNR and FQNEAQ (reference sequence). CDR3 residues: CASTLGSSYNEQFF. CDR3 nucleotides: TGTGCCAGCACCCTTGGTAGCTCCTACAATGAGCAGTTCTTC.

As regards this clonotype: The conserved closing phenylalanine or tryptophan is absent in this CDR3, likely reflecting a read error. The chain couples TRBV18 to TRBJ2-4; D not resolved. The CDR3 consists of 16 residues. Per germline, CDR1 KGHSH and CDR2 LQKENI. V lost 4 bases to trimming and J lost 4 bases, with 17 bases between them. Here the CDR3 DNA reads TGTGCCAGCTCACTCAGGCCTACGGTTGGGAAAAACATTCAGTACTCC. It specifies CASSLRPTVGKNIQYS.

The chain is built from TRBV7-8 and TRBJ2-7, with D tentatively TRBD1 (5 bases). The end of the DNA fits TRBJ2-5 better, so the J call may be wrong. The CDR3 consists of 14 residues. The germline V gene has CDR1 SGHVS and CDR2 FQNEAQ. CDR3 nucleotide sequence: TGTGCCAGCAGCTTAGAGGCAGGGCGAGAGACCCAGTACTTC. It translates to CASSLEAGRETQYF.

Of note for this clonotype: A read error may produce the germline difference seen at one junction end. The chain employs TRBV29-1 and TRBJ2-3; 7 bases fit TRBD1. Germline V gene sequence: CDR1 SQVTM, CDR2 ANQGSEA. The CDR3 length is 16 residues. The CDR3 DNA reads TGCGGCGTTGACGGAAGACAGGGTTCGAGCACAGATACGCAGTATTTT. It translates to CGVDGRQGSSTDTQYF.

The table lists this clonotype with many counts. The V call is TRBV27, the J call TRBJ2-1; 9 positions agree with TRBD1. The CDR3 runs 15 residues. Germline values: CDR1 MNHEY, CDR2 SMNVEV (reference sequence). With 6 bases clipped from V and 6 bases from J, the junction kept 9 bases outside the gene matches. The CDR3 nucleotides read TGTGCCAGCAGCTCCCCCGGGACAGGGAGCAATGAGCAGTTCTTC. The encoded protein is CASSSPGTGSNEQFF.

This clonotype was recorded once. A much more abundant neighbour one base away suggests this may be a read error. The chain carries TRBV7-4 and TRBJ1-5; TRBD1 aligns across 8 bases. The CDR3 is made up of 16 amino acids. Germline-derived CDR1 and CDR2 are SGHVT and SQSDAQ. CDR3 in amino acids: CANSARTGYCNQPQHF. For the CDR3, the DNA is TGTGCCAACAGCGCTCGGACAGGGTATTGCAATCAGCCCCAGCATTTT. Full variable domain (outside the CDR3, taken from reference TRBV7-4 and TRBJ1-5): GAGVSQSPRYKVAKRGRDVALRCDSISGHVTLYWYRQTLGQGSEVLTYSQSDAQRDKSGRPSGRFSAERPERSVSTLKIQRTEQGDSAVYLCANSARTGYCNQPQHFGDGTRLSIL.

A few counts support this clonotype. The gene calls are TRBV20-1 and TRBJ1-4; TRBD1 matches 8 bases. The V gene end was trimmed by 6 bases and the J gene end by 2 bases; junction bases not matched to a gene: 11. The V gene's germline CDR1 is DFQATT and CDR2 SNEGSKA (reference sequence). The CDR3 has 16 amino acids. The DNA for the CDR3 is TGCAGTGCCCAGGGGGCAGGGAGTTACACTAATGAAAAACTGTTTTTT. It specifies CSAQGAGSYTNEKLFF.

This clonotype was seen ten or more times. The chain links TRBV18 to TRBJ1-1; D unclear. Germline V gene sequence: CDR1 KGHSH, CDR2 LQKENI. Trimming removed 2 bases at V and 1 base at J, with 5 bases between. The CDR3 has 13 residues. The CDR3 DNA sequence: TGTGCCAGCTCACCAAGGACGAACACTGAAGCTTTCTTT. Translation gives CASSPRTNTEAFF.

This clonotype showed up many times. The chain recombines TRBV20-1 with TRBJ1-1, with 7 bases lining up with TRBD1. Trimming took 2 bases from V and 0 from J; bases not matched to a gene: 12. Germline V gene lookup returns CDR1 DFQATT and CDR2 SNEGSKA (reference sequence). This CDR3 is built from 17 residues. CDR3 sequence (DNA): TGCAGTGCTAGATCCTATCAGGGGGGCAGGTTGAACACTGAAGCTTTCTTT. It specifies CSARSYQGGRLNTEAFF.